This entry features one T cell receptor (beta chain) sequence. J lost 2 bases, V lost 4 bases, and 5 bases had no gene match. The CDR3 contains 15 residues. Germline V gives CDR1 MGHRA, CDR2 YSYEKL. The record originates from a study of T-cell memory formation after mild COVID-19. MiXCR, applied by TCRdb to the 5' RACE reads, yields one record per CDR3 protein. The table includes roughly 130,000 distinct CDR3 sequences, 17% detected once. Specimen: PBMCs or a T cell subset sorted from them (not recorded which). The chain carries TRBV4-1 and TRBJ2-1, with 7 bases fitting TRBD2. This sequence originates from a man between 18 and 29 years old who had mild COVID-19 (a few samples of this study predate the infection). Cell type and time point are not known. The CDR3 sequence is CASSLQRDAYNEQFF. In nucleotides, the CDR3 is TGCGCCAGCAGCCTACAGCGGGACGCCTACAATGAGCAGTTCTTC.